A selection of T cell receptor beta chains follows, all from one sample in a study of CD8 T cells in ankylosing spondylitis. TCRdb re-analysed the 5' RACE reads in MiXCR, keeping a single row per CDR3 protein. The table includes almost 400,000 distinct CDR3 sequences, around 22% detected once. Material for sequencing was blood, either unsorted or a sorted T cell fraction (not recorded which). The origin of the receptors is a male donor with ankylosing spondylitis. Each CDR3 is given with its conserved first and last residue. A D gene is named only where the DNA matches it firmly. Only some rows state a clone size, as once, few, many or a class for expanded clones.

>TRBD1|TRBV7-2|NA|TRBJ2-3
TGTGCCAGCAGCCGACAGGGAGGCACAGATACGCAGTATTTT
CASSRQGGTDTQYF
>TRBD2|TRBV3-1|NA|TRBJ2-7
TGTGCCAGCAGCCAAGGATCGCTAGCGGTTCCCTACGAGCAGTACTTC
CASSQGSLAVPYEQYF
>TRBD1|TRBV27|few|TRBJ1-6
TGTGCCAGCAGTAGGACAGGGTCCAAATACAATTCACCCCTCCACTTT
CASSRTGSKYNSPLHF
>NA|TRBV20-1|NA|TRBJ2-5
TGCAGTGCTAGATGGCAGACCCAGTACTTC
CSARWQTQYF
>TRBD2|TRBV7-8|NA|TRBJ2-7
TGTGCCAGCAGGTTAGCGGGTGAGGTCTACGAGCAGTACTTC
CASRLAGEVYEQYF
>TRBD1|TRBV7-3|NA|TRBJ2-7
TGTGCCAGCAGCTTAAACCCTGCCGGGACAGGGGATGAGCAGTACTTC
CASSLNPAGTGDEQYF
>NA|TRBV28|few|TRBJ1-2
TGTGCCAGCAGTTTAATTAATCCGGGACAAGACTATGGCTACACCTTC
CASSLINPGQDYGYTF
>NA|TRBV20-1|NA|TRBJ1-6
TGCAGTGCTAGTCATCGGGACCCCACAGCATCACCCCTCCACTTT
CSASHRDPTASPLHF
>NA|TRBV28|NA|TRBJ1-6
TGTGCCAGCATAAGCCCGAATCTAAATTCACCCCTCCACTTT
CASISPNLNSPLHF
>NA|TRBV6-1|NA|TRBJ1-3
TGTGCCAGCATCGATAGCCGGGGGAACACCATATATTTT
CASIDSRGNTIYF
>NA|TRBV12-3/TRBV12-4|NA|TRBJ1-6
TGTGCCAGCAGCCGGACCCGTTCGCCCCTCCACTTT
CASSRTRSPLHF
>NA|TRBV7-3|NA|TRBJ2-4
TGTGCCAGCAGCTTAAAATCGCAAGCCTGGCAAACCACAACTCGTACCAAAAACATTCAGTACTTC
CASSLKSQAWQTTTRTKNIQYF
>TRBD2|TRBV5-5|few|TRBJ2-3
TGTGCCAGCAGCTTGGCCTCCGGGAGGAGGGCAGATACGCAGTATTTT
CASSLASGRRADTQYF
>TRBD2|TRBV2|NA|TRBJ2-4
TGTGCCAGCAGTCTCGGGCGGGAGGGAGCCAAAAACATTCAGTACTTC
CASSLGREGAKNIQYF
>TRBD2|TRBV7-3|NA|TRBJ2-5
TGTGCCAGCAGCCGCTCCGGGACTAGCAAAGAGACCCAGTACTTC
CASSRSGTSKETQYF
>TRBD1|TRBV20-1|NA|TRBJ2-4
TGCAGTGCTCGGACAGGCCCTGGGAACATTCAGTACTTC
CSARTGPGNIQYF
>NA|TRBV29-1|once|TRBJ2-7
TGCAGCGTTGTCCCATCGAGGTACGAGCAGTACTTC
CSVVPSRYEQYF
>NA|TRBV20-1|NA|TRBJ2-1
TGCAGTGCTAGAGACAGGGGACGCTCCTACAATGAGCAGTTCTTC
CSARDRGRSYNEQFF
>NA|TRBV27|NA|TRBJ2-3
TGTGCCAGCAGCACCAACGGGGAGACGCAGTATTTT
CASSTNGETQYF
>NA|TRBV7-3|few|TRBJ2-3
TGTGCCAGCAGCTTTACGGGAATGGGGTCAGATACGCAGTATTTT
CASSFTGMGSDTQYF
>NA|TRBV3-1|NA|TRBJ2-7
TGTGCCAGCAGCCAAGATACGCAGCCTTCCTACGAGCAGTACTTC
CASSQDTQPSYEQYF
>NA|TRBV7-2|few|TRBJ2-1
TGTGCCAGCAGCTCCCCCCGGTTGTTGGAGCAGTTCTTC
CASSSPRLLEQFF
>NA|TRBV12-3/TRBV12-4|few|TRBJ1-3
TGTGCCAGCAGTTTTGATGGACACACCATATATTTT
CASSFDGHTIYF
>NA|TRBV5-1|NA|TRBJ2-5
TGCGCCAGCAGCTTTAACAGGGTGGAGGAGACCCAGTACTTC
CASSFNRVEETQYF
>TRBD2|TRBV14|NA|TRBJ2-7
TGTGCCAGCAGCCAACCCGGGACTAGGAGCTACGAGCAGTACTTC
CASSQPGTRSYEQYF
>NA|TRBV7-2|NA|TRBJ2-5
TGTGCCAGCAGCTTAGTCCGGCAAGAGACCCAGTACTTC
CASSLVRQETQYF
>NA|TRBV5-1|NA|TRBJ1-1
TGCGCCAGCAGCTCAAGAGAAGCCAGCACTGAAGCTTTCTTT
CASSSREASTEAFF
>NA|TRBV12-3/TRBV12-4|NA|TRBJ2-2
TGTGCCAGCAGTTCCGAGACAGGCGACACCGGGGAGCTGTTTTTT
CASSSETGDTGELFF
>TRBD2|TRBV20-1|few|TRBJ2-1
TGCAGTGCTACGGGCGGGAGGGCCGTCGATGAGCAGTTCTTC
CSATGGRAVDEQFF
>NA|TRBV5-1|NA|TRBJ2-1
TGCGCCAGCAGCTTAGGGTCAGGCCTTCAGAATGAGCAGTTCTTC
CASSLGSGLQNEQFF
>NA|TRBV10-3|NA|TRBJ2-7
TGTGCCATCAGGGAAGCCGACGGGAGCTCCTACGAGCAGTACTTC
CAIREADGSSYEQYF
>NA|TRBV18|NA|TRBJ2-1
TGTGCCAGCTCAAACAGGGTTAATGAGCAGTTCTTC
CASSNRVNEQFF
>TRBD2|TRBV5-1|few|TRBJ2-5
TGCGCCAGCAGCTTAACCGGCACCTTCAGCGGGAGGGGGGGAGAGACCCAGTACTTC
CASSLTGTFSGRGGETQYF